This TCR beta chain was documented in a study of blood T cell repertoires in COVID-19. Study details: Samples taken during acute and convalescent COVID-19 were collected in the United States, Italy and Spain.

Original data processing: Amplification of reference gene primers provided the estimated nucleated cell counts. This table comes from immunoSEQ multiplex PCR, and its TCRdb copy is limited to in-frame clones, with some not included. V, J and clone size are taken as reported in that table, and D and trimming were inferred from the DNA itself. Of roughly 250,000 clones in the sample, around nine tenths were seen once. This receptor was taken from a woman between 40 and 55 years old who had recovered from COVID-19. What was sequenced was peripheral blood.

The CDR3 spells CASSQSGGSSGNTIYF. CDR3 bases: TGTGCCAGCAGCCAAAGTGGAGGGTCCTCTGGAAACACCATATATTTT. The chain recombines TRBV4-2 with TRBJ1-3; D is ambiguous. CDR3 length: 16 amino acids. The V gene's germline CDR1 is LGHNA and CDR2 YNFKEQ. V dropped 2 bases and J dropped 0 bases, with 11 bases sitting between them.